This TCR beta chain was recorded in a study of OX40 agonist ivuxolimab in advanced cancers. The CDR3 spans 16 residues. Trimming took off 1 base at V and 2 bases at J, with 12 bases between the two ends. Germline V gives CDR1 SEHNR, CDR2 FQNEAQ (reference sequence). Assay: immunoSEQ multiplex PCR; the TCRdb copy retains only in-frame clones and omits some. Of tens of thousands of clones listed, roughly 80% are singletons. This rearrangement joins TRBV7-9 to TRBJ2-1; no definite D call. This sample comprised CD4+ or CD8+ T cells sorted from blood, obtained in a trial of the OX40 agonist ivuxolimab. The sequence was obtained from an adult with an advanced solid tumor such as melanoma, head and neck, liver or kidney cancer. The CDR3 nucleotides read TGTGCCAGCAGCTTAGAGCTAACCCCCGCCTACAATGAGCAGTTCTTC. Translating it yields CASSLELTPAYNEQFF.